This entry features one T cell receptor beta chain sequence. Assay: immunoSEQ multiplex PCR; the TCRdb copy retains only in-frame clones and omits some. The table includes some 400,000 clones, approximately 87% detected once. This record comes from a study of blood T cell repertoires in COVID-19. Between the trimmed V and J ends, which lost 1 base and 11 bases, there was a span of 14 bases. The CDR3 totals 13 residues. CDR1 is SEHNR, CDR2 FQNEAQ, per germline (reference sequence). The source of this sequence is a man younger than 45 who had recovered from COVID-19. The chain carries TRBV7-9 and TRBJ1-1; D is unclear. The sample taken for sequencing was PBMCs or T cells enriched from blood (not recorded which). The CDR3 coding sequence is TGTGCCAGCAGCTTAGTAAATATAGGCGGGGCTTTCTTT. Translating gives CASSLVNIGGAFF.